The sequence of this T cell receptor beta chain was determined in a study of CD8+ T cells in alopecia areata. The authors extracted RNA and reverse transcribed it into cDNA as the sequencing template. The table came from immunoSEQ multiplex PCR; TCRdb's copy has only in-frame clones and leaves some out. Of approximately 42,000 clones listed, about three fifths were seen once; the top ten hold roughly 20%. Documented treatment: oral pan-JAK inhibitor, 5-10 mg twice daily. This clone turned up a few times. This TCR was sampled from a human donor with alopecia areata. The starting material was CD8+ T cells sorted from blood, obtained at week 4, from a patient treated with tofacitinib.

This CDR3 reads CASSLPGQGEFF. The CDR3 nucleotides are TGTGCCAGCAGCTTACCGGGACAGGGCGAGTTTTTT. The chain joins TRBV5-6 to TRBJ1-4, with 9 bases that match TRBD1. CDR1 SGHDT and CDR2 YYEEEE come from the germline V gene. The V segment lost 2 bases and the J segment 16 bases; nucleotides outside the gene matches: 6. The CDR3 is 12 amino acids.